The clone carrying this TCR beta chain turned up a few times. The antigen is unknown. Construction of TCR beta libraries was performed using quantitative 5'-RACE with molecular barcodes. TCRdb independently ran MiXCR on the 5' RACE reads; one entry per CDR3 protein. The sample consists of about 700,000 distinct CDR3 sequences, about 20% of them appearing once. CDR1 and CDR2 (germline): MNHEY, SMNVEV (reference sequence). The CDR3 runs 16 residues. Trimming removed 1 base from V and 7 bases from J; junction bases left unmatched: 9. These data are taken from a study of CD8 T cells in ankylosing spondylitis. Study-wide results and caveats: Reportedly, disease-linked clones are significantly enriched in ankylosing spondylitis patients' matched synovial fluid. One TCR beta motif, made up of about 8 highly homologous variants, appeared characteristic of ankylosing spondylitis blood. With a CD8+ phenotype, disease-linked clones were relatively rare in peripheral blood.

Sequencing was done on a sample of blood, either unsorted or a sorted T cell fraction (not recorded which). V usage is TRBV27 and J usage is TRBJ2-1; 8 bases map to TRBD1. This TCR derives from a male donor with ankylosing spondylitis. The CDR3 is CASSLWVGTGRNEQFF. The DNA of the CDR3 is TGTGCCAGCAGTTTATGGGTAGGGACAGGTAGGAATGAGCAGTTCTTC.